Listed below are T cell receptor beta chains from one sample, sequenced in a study of T cells in Graves' hyperthyroidism and ophthalmopathy. Each CDR3 protein is one row after TCRdb ran MiXCR on the multiplex PCR reads. The data hold a few hundred thousand distinct CDR3 sequences, with 13% to 15% observed a single time. Material for sequencing was blood. All receptors derive from a woman aged 40 to 49 with Graves' hyperthyroidism. Each CDR3 is given with its conserved first and last residue. Each record gives: clone size, J gene, V gene, D gene, CDR3 protein, CDR3 DNA. The D gene is left open where the match is weak. Clone size is given for some rows only: seen once, a few or many times, or a class if the clone is expanded.

clone_size: once; j_call: TRBJ2-5; v_call: TRBV10-2; d_call: -; cdr3_aa: CASSQLGVRETQYF; cdr3_nt: TGCGCCAGCAGCCAACTAGGGGTTAGGGAGACCCAGTACTTC
clone_size: few; j_call: TRBJ2-1; v_call: TRBV4-1; d_call: TRBD2; cdr3_aa: CASSPKTSGRGDEQFF; cdr3_nt: TGCGCCAGCAGCCCAAAAACTAGCGGGAGAGGGGATGAGCAGTTCTTC
clone_size: few; j_call: TRBJ2-1; v_call: TRBV6-2/TRBV6-3; d_call: -; cdr3_aa: CASSLFWGGGSYNEQFF; cdr3_nt: TGTGCCAGCAGTTTATTCTGGGGGGGCGGATCCTACAATGAGCAGTTCTTC
clone_size: many; j_call: TRBJ1-2; v_call: TRBV5-1; d_call: TRBD1; cdr3_aa: CASRGQTGTVYGYTF; cdr3_nt: TGCGCCAGCAGGGGCCAGACAGGGACTGTCTATGGCTACACCTTC
clone_size: many; j_call: TRBJ2-7; v_call: TRBV28; d_call: TRBD1; cdr3_aa: CASSFIYRFGQGNNYEQYF; cdr3_nt: TGTGCCAGCAGTTTTATCTACCGCTTTGGACAGGGGAATAACTACGAGCAGTACTTC
clone_size: many; j_call: TRBJ2-2; v_call: TRBV18; d_call: -; cdr3_aa: CASSPRVGDTGELFF; cdr3_nt: TGTGCCAGCTCACCACGAGTCGGGGACACCGGGGAGCTGTTTTTT
clone_size: many; j_call: TRBJ2-5; v_call: TRBV12-3/TRBV12-4; d_call: TRBD2; cdr3_aa: CASTHSGAGGRETQYF; cdr3_nt: TGTGCCAGCACCCATTCGGGTGCGGGAGGGCGAGAGACCCAGTACTTC
clone_size: -; j_call: TRBJ2-5; v_call: TRBV6-4; d_call: TRBD1; cdr3_aa: CASSNVGQGFVQETQYF; cdr3_nt: TGTGCCAGCAGCAACGTTGGACAGGGTTTTGTACAAGAGACCCAGTACTTC
clone_size: many; j_call: TRBJ1-2; v_call: TRBV5-1; d_call: -; cdr3_aa: CASSLGGTISYGYTF; cdr3_nt: TGCGCCAGCAGCTTGGGGGGGACAATCTCCTATGGCTACACCTTC
clone_size: many; j_call: TRBJ1-2; v_call: TRBV28; d_call: TRBD1; cdr3_aa: CASSSTGTGVNGYTF; cdr3_nt: TGTGCCAGCAGTTCGACCGGGACAGGGGTAAATGGCTACACCTTC
clone_size: -; j_call: TRBJ2-2; v_call: TRBV19; d_call: TRBD1; cdr3_aa: CASSVRQGELFF; cdr3_nt: TGTGCCAGTAGTGTTCGACAGGGGGAACTGTTTTTT
clone_size: -; j_call: TRBJ2-7; v_call: TRBV29-1; d_call: -; cdr3_aa: CSALTVSYEQYF; cdr3_nt: TGCAGCGCCCTGACAGTTTCCTACGAGCAGTACTTC
clone_size: many; j_call: TRBJ1-1; v_call: TRBV3-1; d_call: -; cdr3_aa: CASSQGRWGDTEAFF; cdr3_nt: TGTGCCAGCAGCCAAGGACGTTGGGGGGACACTGAAGCTTTCTTT
clone_size: -; j_call: TRBJ1-1; v_call: TRBV5-1; d_call: -; cdr3_aa: CASAAGLDTEAFF; cdr3_nt: TGCGCCAGCGCTGCGGGGCTGGACACTGAAGCTTTCTTT
clone_size: -; j_call: TRBJ2-1; v_call: TRBV19; d_call: -; cdr3_aa: CASSIGNNEQFF; cdr3_nt: TGTGCCAGTAGTATCGGGAACAATGAGCAGTTCTTC
clone_size: many; j_call: TRBJ2-3; v_call: TRBV28; d_call: -; cdr3_aa: CASSLGTRSTDTQYF; cdr3_nt: TGTGCCAGCAGTTTAGGGACACGGAGCACAGATACGCAGTATTTT
clone_size: many; j_call: TRBJ2-1; v_call: TRBV20-1; d_call: TRBD2; cdr3_aa: CSGLANNEQFF; cdr3_nt: TGCAGTGGACTAGCGAATAATGAGCAGTTCTTC
clone_size: -; j_call: TRBJ2-1; v_call: TRBV19; d_call: -; cdr3_aa: CASPGDTYNEQFF; cdr3_nt: TGTGCCAGCCCCGGGGACACATACAATGAGCAGTTCTTC
clone_size: -; j_call: TRBJ1-1; v_call: TRBV3-1; d_call: -; cdr3_aa: CASSQDIGQENTEAFF; cdr3_nt: TGTGCCAGCAGCCAAGATATAGGGCAGGAGAACACTGAAGCTTTCTTT
clone_size: many; j_call: TRBJ1-2; v_call: TRBV19; d_call: -; cdr3_aa: CASSTDSGIYGYTF; cdr3_nt: TGTGCCAGTAGTACGGACAGTGGAATCTATGGCTACACCTTC
clone_size: many; j_call: TRBJ2-5; v_call: TRBV6-1; d_call: -; cdr3_aa: CASSERGYQETQYF; cdr3_nt: TGTGCCAGCAGTGAACGGGGGTACCAAGAGACCCAGTACTTC
clone_size: many; j_call: TRBJ1-1; v_call: TRBV30; d_call: -; cdr3_aa: CATNREVRTEAFF; cdr3_nt: TGTGCCACGAACAGGGAGGTGCGCACTGAAGCTTTCTTT